Listed here is a single TCR beta chain. Its antigen is currently unknown. RNA was isolated and reverse transcribed to cDNA, the sequencing template. Produced via immunoSEQ multiplex PCR; TCRdb's table is partial and in-frame only. The sample holds about 120,000 clones, roughly 50% seen once. Obtained from alopecia areata patients were lesional scalp punch biopsies along with peripheral blood. This record comes from a study of CD8+ T cells in alopecia areata. Germline CDR1 reads PRHDT; CDR2 reads FYEKMQ (reference sequence). The CDR3 extends over 13 amino acids. The V gene lost 3 bases and the J gene lost 3 bases, with 7 bases spanning the gap. Study-wide results and limits: Although TCR sharing was seen in mice, sharing across patients was less clear, possibly for HLA-related reasons. Scalp sequencing captures resident alphabeta T cells of normal skin too.

This TCR came from a human donor with alopecia areata. Specimen: NKG2D-low CD8+ T cells sorted from blood. The rearrangement uses TRBV13 and TRBJ2-3, with no clear D. CDR3 DNA sequence: TGTGCCAGCAGCTTTGGAGTAACAGATACGCAGTATTTT. Its translation is CASSFGVTDTQYF.